The sequence of this T cell receptor beta chain was determined in a study of T cell repertoires in cytomegalovirus infection (dated by TCRdb to the late 2010s). With regard to the full study: Because public TCR beta signatures pointed to carriage of CMV infection together with the matching HLA type, the HLA type of each donor mattered for the analysis.

Cut back by 3 bases and 8 bases, the V and J ends lie 22 bases apart. The CDR3 starts with the cysteine, ends with the phenylalanine, and has 15 residues. Here the CDR3 DNA is all that survives: 45 bases in frame from base 1. CDR1 and CDR2, per the germline V gene (reference sequence), are DFQATT and SNEGSKA. The instrument was an Illumina HiSeq 1500. The public reads were reprocessed in TCRdb via fastp at Q25 and MiXCR, keeping in-frame beta chains. Entries are consolidated by CDR3 protein sequence, retaining the most common genes and DNA. The sample table lists approximately 200,000 distinct CDR3 sequences, about 30% of them with a count of one. Jointly, the top ten make up about 31% of the sample. Study-wide conclusions, independent of this receptor: In the ex vivo response, HLA-C-restricted CMV-specific TCR beta clonotypes were dominant, and in two of eight donors the single most frequent clonotype came from this HLA-C-restricted group. Carriers of CMV infection plus the relevant HLA type were discriminated by the cumulative frequency of public TCR beta family members in the study cohort and in an independent 352-donor cohort.

Concerning this clonotype itself: Its specific antigen is unknown. No much larger clone exists at a distance of one base, and base qualities are not known.

The receptor was derived from a human donor in good health (CMV status not recorded). Some clones in this sample may be carry-over from other donors' samples. In this chain, TRBV20-1 is recombined with TRBJ1-2; TRBD1 is a possible D gene, resting on 5 matching bases. What was sequenced was PBMCs. The CDR3 is CSASLGGHSGGGYTF. The nucleotide sequence is given as TGCAGTGCTAGTTTGGGTGGACACTCAGGAGGGGGCTACACCTTC.